One sample yielded the 7 T cell receptor beta chains listed below, sequenced in a study of T cell clones after liver transplantation. Generated by immunoSEQ multiplex PCR, the TCRdb table keeps only in-frame clones and is missing some. This sample has 65,000 to 85,000 clones; 80% to 90% occur once, and the top ten carry around 2.2%. The source was CD4+ T cells from blood, collected around 50 months after liver transplant. Receptors originate from a human patient who received a liver transplant. Some T cells may possibly be graft donor cells.

The chain links TRBV10-3 to TRBJ1-5; D is ambiguous. Germline CDR1 reads ENHRY; CDR2 reads SYGVKD. The V and J ends lost 11 bases and 2 bases respectively, with 16 bases between them. This CDR3 is built from 14 residues. The CDR3 here is CAHSQEGGNQPQHF. The CDR3 DNA reads as TGTGCCCACTCCCAGGAGGGAGGCAATCAGCCCCAGCATTTT.

The V gene is TRBV14, the J gene TRBJ2-1; D call uncertain. Germline V gene sequence: CDR1 SGHDN, CDR2 FVKESK. The CDR3 runs to 14 residues. V lost 5 bases to trimming and J lost 5 bases, with 13 bases between them. CDR3 in DNA: TGTGCCAGCAGCTACACCAGCGTCAACAATGAGCAGTTCTTC. It specifies CASSYTSVNNEQFF.

This chain connects TRBV5-4 to TRBJ1-2, with 10 bases that match TRBD1. The CDR3 consists of 14 residues. CDR1 is SGHNT and CDR2 is YYREEE in the germline V gene (reference sequence). The J segment lost 7 bases and the V segment lost 4 bases, leaving 7 bases of the junction unmatched. The CDR3: CASSPRDRGSGYTF. For the CDR3, the DNA is TGTGCCAGCAGCCCCCGGGACAGGGGATCTGGCTACACCTTC.

This clone is medium-sized within its sample. The genes are TRBV7-9 and TRBJ1-2; 9 positions agree with TRBD1. Germline CDR1 and CDR2: SEHNR and FQNEAQ (reference sequence). V lost 2 bases and J lost 6; bases outside the gene matches: 7. CDR3 length: 15 amino acids. The CDR3 region is CASSLPQRTGDGYTF. As DNA, the CDR3 is TGTGCCAGCAGCTTACCCCAGAGGACAGGGGATGGCTACACCTTC.

The gene calls are TRBV5-1 and TRBJ1-4, with no clear D. In germline, CDR1 is SGHRS, CDR2 YFSETQ. Between the trimmed V and J ends, which lost 4 bases and 3 bases, there was a span of 7 bases. The CDR3 covers 13 residues. The CDR3 loop reads CASSPGANEKLFF. The CDR3 DNA reads TGCGCCAGCAGCCCCGGCGCTAATGAAAAACTGTTTTTT.

This sequence joins TRBV7-2 and TRBJ2-5, with D possibly matching TRBD1 (5 bases). Germline assignment: CDR1 SGHTA and CDR2 FQGNSA. The CDR3 runs 14 residues. Between the trimmed V and J ends, which lost 1 base and 2 bases, there was a span of 8 bases. The CDR3 here is CASSLGRVQETQYF. The CDR3, as DNA: TGTGCCAGCAGCTTAGGCAGGGTACAAGAGACCCAGTACTTC.

This clone was found a few times. The J gene is TRBJ1-6, the V gene TRBV27; no clear D. The CDR3 is 15 amino acids. Germline CDR1 is MNHEY and CDR2 is SMNVEV (reference sequence). V was clipped by 0 bases and J by 2 bases, with 5 bases between them. This CDR3 is CASSLSRPYNSPLHF. The DNA of the CDR3 is TGTGCCAGCAGTTTATCCCGCCCCTATAATTCACCCCTCCACTTT.